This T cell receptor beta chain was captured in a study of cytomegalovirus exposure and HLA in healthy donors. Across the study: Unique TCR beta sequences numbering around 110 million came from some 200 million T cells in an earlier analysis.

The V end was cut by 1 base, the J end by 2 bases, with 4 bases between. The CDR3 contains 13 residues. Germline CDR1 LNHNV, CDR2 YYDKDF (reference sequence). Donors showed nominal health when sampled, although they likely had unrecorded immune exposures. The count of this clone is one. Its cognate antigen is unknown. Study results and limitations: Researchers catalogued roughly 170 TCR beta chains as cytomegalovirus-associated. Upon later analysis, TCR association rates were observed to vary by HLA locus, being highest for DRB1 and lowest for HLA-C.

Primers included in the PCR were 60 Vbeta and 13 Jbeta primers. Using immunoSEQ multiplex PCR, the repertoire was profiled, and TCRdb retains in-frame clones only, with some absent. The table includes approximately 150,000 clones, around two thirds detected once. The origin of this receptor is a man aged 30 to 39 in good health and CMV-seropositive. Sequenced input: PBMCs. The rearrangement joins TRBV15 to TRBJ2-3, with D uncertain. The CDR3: CATSRAHTDTQYF. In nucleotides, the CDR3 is TGTGCCACCAGCAGAGCCCACACAGATACGCAGTATTTT.